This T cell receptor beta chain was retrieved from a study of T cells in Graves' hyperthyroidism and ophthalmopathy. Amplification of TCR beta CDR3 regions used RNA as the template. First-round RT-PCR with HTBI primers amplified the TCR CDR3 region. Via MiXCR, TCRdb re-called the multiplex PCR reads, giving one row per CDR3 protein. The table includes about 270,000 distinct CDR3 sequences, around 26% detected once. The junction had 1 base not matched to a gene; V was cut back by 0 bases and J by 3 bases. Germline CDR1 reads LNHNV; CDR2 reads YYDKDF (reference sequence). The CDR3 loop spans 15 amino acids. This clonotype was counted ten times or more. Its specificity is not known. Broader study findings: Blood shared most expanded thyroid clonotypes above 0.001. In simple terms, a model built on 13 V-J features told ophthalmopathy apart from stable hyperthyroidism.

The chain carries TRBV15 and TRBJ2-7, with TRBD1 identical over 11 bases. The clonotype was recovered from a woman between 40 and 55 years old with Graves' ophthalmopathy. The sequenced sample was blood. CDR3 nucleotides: TGTGCCACCAGCAGAGATGGGACAGGGGGCTACGAGCAGTACTTC. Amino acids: CATSRDGTGGYEQYF.